These 25 T cell receptor beta chains originate from one sample sequenced in a study of T cell changes during pregnancy in multiple sclerosis. The repertoire was sequenced with immunoSEQ multiplex PCR; TCRdb's copy has only in-frame clones and lacks some. Of tens of thousands of clones listed, about 89% are singletons. Sequences were derived from CD4+ T cells from peripheral blood mononuclear cells, sampled in the first trimester of pregnancy. These receptors came from a female donor with multiple sclerosis, enrolled in a pregnancy study.

This chain joins TRBV7-8 and TRBJ1-4, with 7 bases matching TRBD1. Germline CDR1 SGHVS, CDR2 FQNEAQ. J gave up 7 bases and V 5 bases, and 10 bases lay outside the gene matches. The CDR3 has 15 amino acids. The CDR3 DNA reads as TGTGCCAGCAGCACCTATCAGGGGGGAGGTGAAAAACTGTTTTTT. The encoded protein is CASSTYQGGGEKLFF.

CDR3 in amino acids: CASLFGGGLGQPQHF. The CDR3 coding sequence is TGTGCCAGCCTCTTCGGGGGGGGTCTTGGTCAGCCCCAGCATTTT. The rearrangement uses TRBV6-1 and TRBJ1-5; maybe TRBD1 (5 bases). V lost 8 bases to trimming and J lost 6 bases, with 20 bases between them. The CDR3 contains 15 residues. Looked up from germline, CDR1 is MNHNS and CDR2 is SASEGT.

The V and J genes are TRBV5-4 and TRBJ2-7; tentatively, D is TRBD2 (6 bases). Germline CDR1 and CDR2: SGHNT and YYREEE (reference sequence). The CDR3 has 15 residues. V lost 7 bases, J lost 3 bases, and 20 bases lay in between. Written as DNA, the CDR3 is TGTGCCAGCGGGAAAGGCGGTAGCGGTCGCTACGAGCAGTACTTC. This encodes CASGKGGSGRYEQYF. Full variable domain (outside the CDR3, taken from reference TRBV5-4 and TRBJ2-7): ETGVTQSPTHLIKTRGQQVTLRCSSQSGHNTVSWYQQALGQGPQFIFQYYREEENGRGNFPPRFSGLQFPNYSSELNVNALELDDSALYLCASGKGGSGRYEQYFGPGTRLTVT.

The rearrangement uses TRBV7-2 and TRBJ1-1; possible D gene TRBD1, 5 bases. This CDR3 is 15 amino acids long. The V end was cut by 1 base, the J end by 6 bases, with 15 bases between. Germline V gene lookup returns CDR1 SGHTA and CDR2 FQGNSA. The DNA for the CDR3 is TGTGCCAGCAGCTTAGGTTCCAGGGCTTCTTCTGAAGCTTTCTTT. Translation gives CASSLGSRASSEAFF.

The chain recombines TRBV5-1 with TRBJ1-1, with D maybe TRBD1 (5 bases). This CDR3 comprises 14 residues. The V end was cut by 4 bases, the J end by 2 bases, with 12 bases between. The germline V gene encodes CDR1 SGHRS and CDR2 YFSETQ. Here the CDR3 reads CASSTGGRNTEAFF. For the CDR3, the DNA is TGCGCCAGCAGCACTGGGGGGAGAAACACTGAAGCTTTCTTT.

This chain links TRBV14 with TRBJ1-2, with a weak D call TRBD1 (5 bases). The V gene lost 5 bases and the J gene lost 8 bases, with 18 bases spanning the gap. CDR1 SGHDN and CDR2 FVKESK come from the germline V gene. CDR3 length equals 14 residues. The CDR3, as DNA: TGTGCCAGCAGCTCCCTAGGCGGGGCACAAGGCTACACCTTC. This codes for CASSSLGGAQGYTF. Looking up the rest from reference TRBV14 and TRBJ1-2 gives the full variable domain: EAGVTQFPSHSVIEKGQTVTLRCDPISGHDNLYWYRRVMGKEIKFLLHFVKESKQDESGMPNNRFLAERTGGTYSTLKVQPAELEDSGVYFCASSSLGGAQGYTFGSGTRLTVV.

The chain is built from TRBV14 and TRBJ1-3; D is unclear. V was pared by 0 bases and J by 0 bases, with 9 bases between. This CDR3 comprises 16 residues. Germline CDR1 is SGHDN and CDR2 is FVKESK. As DNA, the CDR3 is TGTGCCAGCAGCCAAGATCTCGTGAGCTCTGGAAACACCATATATTTT. Translation gives CASSQDLVSSGNTIYF.

The chain employs TRBV4-1 and TRBJ1-1; 9 positions match TRBD1. Germline V gives CDR1 MGHRA, CDR2 YSYEKL. This CDR3 is built from 16 residues. V was pared by 3 bases and J by 7 bases, with 12 bases of the junction left unmatched. CDR3 residues: CASSHARNRGPVEAFF. The CDR3, as DNA: TGCGCCAGCAGCCACGCGCGAAACAGGGGGCCGGTTGAAGCTTTCTTT.

This sequence joins TRBV6-6 and TRBJ2-1, with 8 bases fitting TRBD2. V lost 5 bases, J lost 13 bases, and 13 bases stayed unmatched. There are 14 residues in the CDR3. CDR1 is MNHNY and CDR2 is SVGAGI in the germline V gene (reference sequence). This CDR3 is CASSKGLARTPQFF. The DNA for the CDR3 is TGTGCCAGCAGTAAAGGACTAGCTCGAACCCCACAGTTCTTC.

This clone has just a few counts. V is TRBV4-3 and J is TRBJ1-2; TRBD1 matches at 7 bases. The germline gives CDR1 LGHNA, CDR2 YSLEER. This CDR3 region has 19 residues. V lost 0 bases, J lost 2 bases, and 15 bases stayed unmatched. As DNA, the CDR3 is TGCGCCAGCAGCCAAGAATACTACATAGAGGGGGCCTCAAACTATGGCTACACCTTC. Protein: CASSQEYYIEGASNYGYTF.

The rearrangement links TRBV10-2 to TRBJ1-1; 10 bases fit TRBD1. This CDR3 comprises 13 residues. V was pared by 6 bases and J by 5 bases, with 3 bases of the junction left unmatched. Germline CDR1 and CDR2: WSHSY and SAAADI. The DNA of the CDR3 is TGCGCCAGCAGCGACAGGGGGCAAACTGAAGCTTTCTTT. Residues: CASSDRGQTEAFF.

The chain links TRBV5-1 to TRBJ1-1; 7 bases match TRBD1. Losses at the gene ends were 2 bases for V and 1 base for J; bases not matched to a gene: 5. Germline V gives CDR1 SGHRS, CDR2 YFSETQ. This CDR3 is built from 15 residues. CDR3 DNA sequence: TGCGCCAGCAGCTTTACACAGGGGACGAACACTGAAGCTTTCTTT. The encoded protein is CASSFTQGTNTEAFF.

The genes are TRBV11-2 and TRBJ1-1; D possibly corresponds to TRBD1 (5 bases). V was trimmed by 5 bases and J by 0 bases, leaving 13 bases between them. Germline assignment: CDR1 SGHAT and CDR2 FQNNGV. The CDR3 length is 15 residues. CDR3 protein: CASSPHRPMNTEAFF. The CDR3 DNA sequence: TGTGCCAGCAGCCCCCACAGGCCCATGAACACTGAAGCTTTCTTT.

In this sample, this clone turned up once. The chain recombines TRBV11-2 with TRBJ2-2; 13 nucleotides line up with TRBD2. Trimming took 5 bases from V and 4 from J; bases not matched to a gene: 4. Germline lookup yields CDR1 SGHAT and CDR2 FQNNGV. CDR3 length: 16 amino acids. CDR3 protein: CASSVGLAGATGELFF. The CDR3 DNA sequence: TGTGCCAGCAGCGTCGGACTAGCGGGAGCCACCGGGGAGCTGTTTTTT. Filled out from reference TRBV11-2 and TRBJ2-2, the complete variable domain reads EAGVAQSPRYKIIEKRQSVAFWCNPISGHATLYWYQQILGQGPKLLIQFQNNGVVDDSQLPKDRFSAERLKGVDSTLKIQPAKLEDSAVYLCASSVGLAGATGELFFGEGSRLTVL.

The sample holds a few counts of this clone. This sequence joins TRBV27 and TRBJ2-2; possibly TRBD2 for D (6 bases). The CDR3 loop spans 15 amino acids. The V and J ends lost 2 bases and 0 bases respectively, with 7 bases between them. CDR1 is MNHEY, CDR2 SMNVEV, per germline (reference sequence). CDR3 coding DNA: TGTGCCAGCAGTTTAGGGACTCCGAACACCGGGGAGCTGTTTTTT. This codes for CASSLGTPNTGELFF.

This chain uses TRBV9 with TRBJ2-7, with D tentatively TRBD1 (5 bases). The CDR3 extends over 14 amino acids. CDR1 and CDR2 (germline): SGDLS, YYNGEE. V lost 0 bases, J lost 2 bases, and 9 bases lay in between. The CDR3 DNA reads TGTGCCAGCAGCGTAGGTATAGGGGCCTACGAGCAGTACTTC. It codes for CASSVGIGAYEQYF.

The chain uses TRBV27 and TRBJ1-1; D is unclear. The CDR3 spans 19 residues. The germline gives CDR1 MNHEY, CDR2 SMNVEV (reference sequence). V was pared by 2 bases and J by 1 base, with 23 bases between. This chain's CDR3 is CASSLNPFIMAGANTEAFF. The CDR3 coding sequence is TGTGCCAGCAGTTTAAACCCCTTTATTATGGCGGGTGCGAACACTGAAGCTTTCTTT.

The chain recombines TRBV19 with TRBJ1-2; maybe TRBD1 (6 bases). The ends were cut back, 2 bases at V and 0 bases at J, with 10 bases in the middle. The CDR3 loop spans 15 amino acids. CDR1 and CDR2 (germline): LNHDA, SQIVND (reference sequence). CDR3 sequence: CASSITGSTNYGYTF. Here the CDR3 DNA reads TGTGCCAGTAGTATAACAGGGTCTACTAACTATGGCTACACCTTC.

In this sample, this clone turned up a few times. V is TRBV20-1 and J is TRBJ1-2, with unresolved D. The V and J ends lost 6 bases and 5 bases respectively, with 10 bases between them. CDR3 length: 11 amino acids. CDR1 and CDR2 (germline): DFQATT, SNEGSKA (reference sequence). The CDR3 DNA is TGCAGTGCCTCCCGGGGATATGGCTACACCTTC. Translation: CSASRGYGYTF.

The chain uses TRBV27 and TRBJ2-1, with 10 bases lining up with TRBD2. This CDR3 region has 15 residues. CDR1 MNHEY and CDR2 SMNVEV come from the germline V gene (reference sequence). After removal of 6 bases from V and 7 bases from J, the junction contained 9 bases not matched to a gene. This CDR3 reads CASRSLAGISNEQFF. CDR3 nucleotide sequence: TGTGCCAGCAGGTCACTAGCGGGGATTAGTAATGAGCAGTTCTTC.

The DNA for the CDR3 is TGTGCCAGCAGCAGGACCGGGACAGGGACGAACACTGAAGCTTTCTTT. Protein product: CASSRTGTGTNTEAFF. The chain carries TRBV21-1 and TRBJ1-1; no check of the table's D call, TRBD1, against the DNA was made. TRBV21-1 is a documented pseudogene. CDR3 length equals 16 residues.

J is TRBJ1-1 and V is TRBV9; the match to TRBD1 covers 7 bases. V was clipped by 0 bases and J by 0 bases; unmatched bases: 8. Germline CDR1 and CDR2: SGDLS and YYNGEE. The CDR3 runs 17 residues. CDR3: CASSVVGVTGLNTEAFF. CDR3 DNA sequence: TGTGCCAGCAGCGTAGTTGGGGTGACAGGGTTGAACACTGAAGCTTTCTTT.

The chain recombines TRBV11-3 with TRBJ2-2; 11 bases line up with TRBD1. Germline V lookup: CDR1 SGHNT, CDR2 YENEEA. J gave up 6 bases and V 5 bases, and 5 bases lay outside the gene matches. The CDR3 covers 15 residues. The CDR3: CASSRGQGAPGELFF. Here the CDR3 DNA reads TGTGCCAGCAGCCGAGGACAGGGGGCTCCCGGGGAGCTGTTTTTT.

V gene TRBV5-4 combines with J gene TRBJ2-2, with TRBD2 matching over 11 bases. CDR1 and CDR2 (germline): SGHNT, YYREEE (reference sequence). With V trimmed by 0 bases and J by 5 bases, 6 bases remained unmatched. This CDR3 region has 17 residues. The CDR3 loop is CASSLASGGFVTGELFF. The CDR3 DNA reads TGTGCCAGCAGCTTGGCTAGCGGGGGGTTTGTAACCGGGGAGCTGTTTTTT. Full variable domain (missing parts from reference TRBV5-4 and TRBJ2-2): ETGVTQSPTHLIKTRGQQVTLRCSSQSGHNTVSWYQQALGQGPQFIFQYYREEENGRGNFPPRFSGLQFPNYSSELNVNALELDDSALYLCASSLASGGFVTGELFFGEGSRLTVL.

This clone was recorded only once. The chain recombines TRBV7-9 with TRBJ1-3; D gene ambiguous. CDR3 length: 13 amino acids. V lost 1 base to trimming and J lost 4 bases, with 5 bases between them. Per germline, CDR1 SEHNR and CDR2 FQNEAQ (reference sequence). The CDR3 sequence: CASSLELGNTIYF. For the CDR3, the DNA is TGTGCCAGCAGCTTAGAACTGGGAAACACCATATATTTT.